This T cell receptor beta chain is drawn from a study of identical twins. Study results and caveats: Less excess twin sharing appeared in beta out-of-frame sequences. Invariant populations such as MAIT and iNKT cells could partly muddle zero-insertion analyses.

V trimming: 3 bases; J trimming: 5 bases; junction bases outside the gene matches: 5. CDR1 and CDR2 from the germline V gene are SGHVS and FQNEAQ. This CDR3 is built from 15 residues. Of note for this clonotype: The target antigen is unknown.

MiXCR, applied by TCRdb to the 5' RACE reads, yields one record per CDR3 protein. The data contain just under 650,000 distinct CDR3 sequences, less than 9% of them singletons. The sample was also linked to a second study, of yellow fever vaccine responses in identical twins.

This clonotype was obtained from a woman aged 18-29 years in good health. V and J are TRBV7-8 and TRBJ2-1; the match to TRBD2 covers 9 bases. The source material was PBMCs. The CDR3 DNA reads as TGTGCCAGCAGCTTCGGGACTAGCACCAACAATGAGCAGTTCTTC. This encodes CASSFGTSTNNEQFF.